The sequence of this T cell receptor (beta chain) was determined in a study of T cells in Graves' hyperthyroidism and ophthalmopathy. Looking at the study overall: Specimen type is peripheral blood, collected at initial diagnosis prior to any treatment. Findings of the study overall: Expanded thyroid clonotypes (above 0.001) were mostly also found in blood.

Orbital computed tomography and thyroid ultrasound, together with serum TRAb and thyroxine and clinical symptoms, were used for diagnoses. The TCR beta CDR3 regions underwent amplification using RNA transcripts as the source. TCR CDR3 regions were first amplified by RT-PCR with HTBI primers. MiXCR, run by TCRdb on the multiplex PCR reads, gives a single entry per CDR3 protein. The sample shows fewer than 350,000 distinct CDR3 sequences, roughly a fifth of them seen only once. The V end lost 3 bases, the J end lost 0 bases, and 14 bases lay between the germline ends. The CDR3 runs 17 residues. Germline values: CDR1 SEHNR, CDR2 FQNEAQ (reference sequence). Details on this clonotype: Its antigen is unidentified.

The chain has TRBV7-9 and TRBJ2-2; D is possibly TRBD1 (6 bases). The source is a man between 45 and 60 years old with Graves' ophthalmopathy. The sample comprised blood. For the CDR3, the DNA is TGTGCCAGCAGCTTCCCTTTGGGGACACCGAACACCGGGGAGCTGTTTTTT. Translated: CASSFPLGTPNTGELFF.